This T cell receptor beta chain came from a study of blood T cells in healthy people across ages (dated by TCRdb to about 2015). About the study as a whole: Template switching captured roughly one uniquely barcoded TCR beta cDNA molecule per two T cells in model experiments. For two donors (one aged 18 to 29 and one aged 80 or older), the study analyzed two additional independent replicas of 1 million unique cDNA reads from the same blood draw. The donors were divided into four age groups: young (average about 15 years), middle-aged (about 40), aged (about 60) and long-lived (82). The study measured age-related changes in TCR beta repertoire diversity using deep sequencing normalized with unique cDNA molecular identifiers. General conclusions and limits of the study: A strong correlation was found between observed TCR beta diversity and the percentage of naive T cells measured by flow cytometry. As age increased, observed TCR beta diversity per million T cells dropped in a roughly linear way, and a significant reduction was already evident by age 40. Donor CMV infection status was unknown, potentially confounding age-related changes in expanded clonotypes. Since profiling was done on bulk unsorted PBMCs, naive and antigen-experienced compartments could not be conclusively compared. Estimates of total diversity based on one million sequenced T cells were regarded as lower bounds and as underestimates. Compared with the aged group, more naive CD4+ T cells, fewer expanded clones and increased TCR diversity were shown by the long-lived group, suggesting age selection.

Trimming removed 4 bases from V and 0 bases from J, leaving 9 bases between the germline ends. The CDR3 runs 14 amino acids, cysteine and phenylalanine included. The retained sequence is limited to the CDR3, 42 bases, with the frame set at the first base. From a lookup of the germline V gene, CDR1 and CDR2 are SQVTM and ANQGSEA. Receptor libraries were prepared by 5' RACE. Sequenced on an Illumina HiSeq 2500. The second PCR ran for about 7 to 11 cycles and used a J-beta primer mix along with a sample-barcoded 5' primer. Each TCR beta cDNA molecule received a unique molecular identifier from a template-switch 5' adaptor carrying 12 random nucleotides. At least 2.5 million CDR3-containing paired-end reads were obtained from each sample. First-strand cDNA synthesis was performed from all RNA using the Mint cDNA synthesis kit, with priming by a TRBC-specific oligonucleotide. All cDNA was treated with uracil-DNA glycosylase and then went through a first 18-cycle PCR with the universal primers M1SS and BC2_uni_R. Under the source paper's analysis protocol: For normalization, 1 million high-quality reads were randomly selected from each sample, with every read carrying a distinct molecular identifier. Instead of being binned into consensus sequences, reads that shared molecular identifiers were thrown out. CDR3 identification, clonotype clustering and error correction used MiTCR with a Q25 quality threshold and the strictest error-elimination algorithm. A nonparametric unseen species model using Euler transformation provided a lower-bound estimate of total TCR beta diversity. Clones were called with MiXCR by TCRdb after fastp trimmed the public reads at Q25, and only in-frame beta chains were retained. Each CDR3 protein appears once, grouped with its most common genes and DNA. The V and J calls were determined by TCRdb, not by the authors. This sample comprises 800,000 to 1,300,000 distinct CDR3 sequences, approximately 26% of them detected only once. Together, the top ten hold less than 0.75% of the sample.

Concerning this clonotype: Its antigen is not yet known. It has no much larger one-base neighbor in the sample; base qualities were not kept.

The donors were roughly 39 Caucasian individuals from Russia, aged about 6 to 95 years, who were systemically healthy. Around 10 milliliters of peripheral blood were collected from each donor into EDTA-treated Vacutainer tubes. Ficoll-Paque density-gradient centrifugation was used to isolate PBMCs, with at least 6 million per sample. Total RNA was extracted from PBMCs with Trizol reagent, with at least 5.5 micrograms obtained per sample. For every donor, an aliquot of PBMCs went through flow cytometry to measure the percentages of naive CD45RAhigh/CD27high T cells. The same data also contributed to another study, on T cells of mothers and their children. As the second paper documents: Nine systemically healthy Caucasian individuals, comprising three mothers and their six children, were included as donors. cDNA synthesis used all of the extracted RNA, with around 1.4 ug of RNA in each 15 ul reaction. In the second PCR, sample barcodes and 2-4 random nucleotides were introduced via the M1S primer. Over 8 million TCR beta CDR3 reads were obtained for each mother, and 2.5 million to 3 million reads were obtained for each child. Thymic selection shapes the output of TCR recombination in a similar way in related and unrelated pairs, and inherited differences have a minor effect. Normalized repertoire overlap in related mother-child pairs was always slightly higher than in unrelated mother-child pairs, but the difference was never significant. No persistent microchimeric T cell clones were detected, at a sensitivity of approximately 110 clones per million clonotypes. The study used deep NGS to compare TCR beta repertoires of mothers and children, seeking features distinguishing related mother-child pairs from unrelated individuals. The mean age was around 40 +/- 4 years for the mothers and approximately 11 +/- 4 years for the children. Libraries were sequenced on Illumina HiSeq 2000 with 100+100 nt paired-end reads after adapter ligation with NEBNext reagents. To prevent cross-contamination, the mother and child libraries were prepared a month apart and were sequenced in separate runs. For each donor, somewhere between roughly 450,000 and 2,000,000 distinct TCR beta clonotypes were identified. Naive TCR beta clonotypes were estimated from low-frequency clonotypes matched to each donor's FACS-determined naive share, without sorting.

The chain is made from TRBV29-1 and TRBJ2-2; no D gene can be assigned with confidence. What was sequenced was blood. This TCR was sampled from a girl aged 2-9 years in good health. This receptor has the CDR3 CSVGQATNTGELFF. Read as DNA, the sequence is TGCAGCGTTGGCCAGGCGACGAACACCGGGGAGCTGTTTTTT.